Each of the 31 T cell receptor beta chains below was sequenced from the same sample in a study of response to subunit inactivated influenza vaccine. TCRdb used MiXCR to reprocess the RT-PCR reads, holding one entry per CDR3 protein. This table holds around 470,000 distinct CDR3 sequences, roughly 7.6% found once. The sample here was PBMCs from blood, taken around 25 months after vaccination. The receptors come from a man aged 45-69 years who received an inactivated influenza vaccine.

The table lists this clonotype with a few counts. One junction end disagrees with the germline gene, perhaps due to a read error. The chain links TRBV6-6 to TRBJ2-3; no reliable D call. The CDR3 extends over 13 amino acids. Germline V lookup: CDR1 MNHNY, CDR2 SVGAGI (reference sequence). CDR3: CASSYFSTDTQYF. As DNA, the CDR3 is TGTGCCAGCAGTTATTTTAGCACGGATACGCAGTATTTT.

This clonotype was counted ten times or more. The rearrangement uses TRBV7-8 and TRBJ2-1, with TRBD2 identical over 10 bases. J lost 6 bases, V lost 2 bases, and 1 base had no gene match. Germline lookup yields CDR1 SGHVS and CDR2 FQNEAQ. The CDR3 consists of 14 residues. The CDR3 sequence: CASSLLAGANEQFF. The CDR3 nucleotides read TGTGCCAGCAGCTTACTAGCGGGAGCCAATGAGCAGTTCTTC.

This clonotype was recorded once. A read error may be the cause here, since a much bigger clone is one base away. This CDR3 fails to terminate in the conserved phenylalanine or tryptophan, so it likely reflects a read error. CDR3: CSVSRDTKQETQYS. The CDR3 DNA follows: TGCAGCGTGAGCCGGGACACAAAACAAGAGACCCAGTACTCC. The gene calls are TRBV29-1 and TRBJ2-5; the D gene is possibly TRBD1 (6 bases). V lost 6 bases to trimming and J lost 2 bases, with 16 bases between them. Germline CDR1 is SQVTM and CDR2 is ANQGSEA. The CDR3 has 14 amino acids.

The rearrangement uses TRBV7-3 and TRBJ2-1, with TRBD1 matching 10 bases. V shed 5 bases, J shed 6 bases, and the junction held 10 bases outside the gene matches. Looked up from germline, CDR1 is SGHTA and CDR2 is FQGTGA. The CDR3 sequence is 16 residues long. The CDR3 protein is CASSIEDRGPFNEQFF. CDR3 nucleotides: TGTGCCAGCAGCATAGAAGACAGGGGGCCCTTCAATGAGCAGTTCTTC.

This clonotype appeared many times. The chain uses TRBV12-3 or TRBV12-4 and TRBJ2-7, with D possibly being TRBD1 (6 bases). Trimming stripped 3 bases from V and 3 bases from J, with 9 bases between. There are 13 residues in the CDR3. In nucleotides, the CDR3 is TGTGCCAGCAGTTTGGGCAGGGGCTACGAGCAGTACTTC. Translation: CASSLGRGYEQYF.

CDR3 coding DNA: TGCAGCGTTGTCCGGGACAGGTCCTACGAGCAGTACTTC. The encoded protein is CSVVRDRSYEQYF. The chain recombines TRBV29-1 with TRBJ2-7; 8 bases align to TRBD1. The length of the CDR3 is 13 residues. With V trimmed by 4 bases and J by 1 base, 3 bases remained unmatched. Per germline, CDR1 SQVTM and CDR2 ANQGSEA.

The DNA for the CDR3 is TGTGCCAGCAGCTTAAGGGGACAGGGGTTCCATGAGCAGTTCTTC. Residues: CASSLRGQGFHEQFF. The chain carries TRBV7-9 and TRBJ2-1; 10 nucleotides match TRBD1. V was clipped by 2 bases and J by 8 bases; unmatched bases: 6. CDR1 and CDR2 (germline): SEHNR, FQNEAQ (reference sequence). The CDR3 sequence is 15 residues long.

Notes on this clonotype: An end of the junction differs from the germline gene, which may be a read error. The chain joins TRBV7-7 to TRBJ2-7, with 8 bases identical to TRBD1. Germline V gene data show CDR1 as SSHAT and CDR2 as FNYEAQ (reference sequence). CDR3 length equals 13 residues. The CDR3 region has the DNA TGTGCTAGCAGCCTCGGACAGGGCCACGAGCAGTACTTC. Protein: CASSLGQGHEQYF.

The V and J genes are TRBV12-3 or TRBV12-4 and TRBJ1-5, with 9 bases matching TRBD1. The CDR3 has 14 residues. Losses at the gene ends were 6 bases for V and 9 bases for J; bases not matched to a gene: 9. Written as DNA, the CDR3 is TGTGCCAGCAGAGAGACAGGGGGGGTGCGGCCCCAGCATTTT. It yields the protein CASRETGGVRPQHF.

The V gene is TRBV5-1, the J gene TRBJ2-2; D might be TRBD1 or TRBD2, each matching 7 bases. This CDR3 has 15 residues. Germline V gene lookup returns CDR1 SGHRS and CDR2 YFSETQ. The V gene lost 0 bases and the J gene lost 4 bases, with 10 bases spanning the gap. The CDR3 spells CASSLARGGTGELFF. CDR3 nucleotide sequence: TGCGCCAGCAGCTTGGCCAGGGGGGGCACCGGGGAGCTGTTTTTT.

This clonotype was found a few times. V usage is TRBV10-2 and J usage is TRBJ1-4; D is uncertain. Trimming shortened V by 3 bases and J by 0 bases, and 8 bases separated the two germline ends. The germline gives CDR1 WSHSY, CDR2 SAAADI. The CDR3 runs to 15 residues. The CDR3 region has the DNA TGCGCCAGCAGTGATTTTTTAACAACTAATGAAAAACTGTTTTTT. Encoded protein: CASSDFLTTNEKLFF.

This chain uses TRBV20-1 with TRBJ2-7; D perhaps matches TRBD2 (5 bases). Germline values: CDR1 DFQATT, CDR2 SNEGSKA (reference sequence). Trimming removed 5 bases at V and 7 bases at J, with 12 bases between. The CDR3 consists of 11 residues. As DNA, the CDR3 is TGCAGTGCTGTTACTAGGCAGGAGCAGTACTTC. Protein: CSAVTRQEQYF.

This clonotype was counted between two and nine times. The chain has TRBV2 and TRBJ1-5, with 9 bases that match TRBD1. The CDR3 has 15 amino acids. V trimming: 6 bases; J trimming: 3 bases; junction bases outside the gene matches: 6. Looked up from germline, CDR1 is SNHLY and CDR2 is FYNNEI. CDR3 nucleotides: TGTGCCAGCAGACTCACAGGGGGCTTCAATCAGCCCCAGCATTTT. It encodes CASRLTGGFNQPQHF.

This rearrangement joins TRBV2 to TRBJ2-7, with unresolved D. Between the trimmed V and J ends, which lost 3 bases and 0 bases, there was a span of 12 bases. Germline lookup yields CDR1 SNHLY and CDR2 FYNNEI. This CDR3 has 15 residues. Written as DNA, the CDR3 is TGTGCCAGCAGTGAGTATAAGGGCAGCTCCTACGAGCAGTACTTC. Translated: CASSEYKGSSYEQYF.

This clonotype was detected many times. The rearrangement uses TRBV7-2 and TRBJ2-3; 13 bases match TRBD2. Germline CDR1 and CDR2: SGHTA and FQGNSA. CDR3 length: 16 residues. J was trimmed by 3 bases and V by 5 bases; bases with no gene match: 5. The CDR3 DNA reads TGTGCCAGCAGCGCTCGGACTAGCGGGAGAACAGATACGCAGTATTTT. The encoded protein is CASSARTSGRTDTQYF.

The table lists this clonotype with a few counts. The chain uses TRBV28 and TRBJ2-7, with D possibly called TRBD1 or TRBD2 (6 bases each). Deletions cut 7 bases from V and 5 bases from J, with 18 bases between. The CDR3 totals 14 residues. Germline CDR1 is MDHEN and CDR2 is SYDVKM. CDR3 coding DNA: TGTGCCAGCACCCAATCTGGGGGGCCCCACGAGCAGTACTTC. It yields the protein CASTQSGGPHEQYF.

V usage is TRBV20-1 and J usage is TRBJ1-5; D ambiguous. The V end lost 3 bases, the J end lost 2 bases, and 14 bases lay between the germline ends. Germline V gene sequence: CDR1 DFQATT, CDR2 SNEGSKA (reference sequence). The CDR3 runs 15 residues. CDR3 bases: TGCAGTGCTAGCGTCGGGCACGGCCGCAATCAGCCCCAGCATTTT. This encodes CSASVGHGRNQPQHF.

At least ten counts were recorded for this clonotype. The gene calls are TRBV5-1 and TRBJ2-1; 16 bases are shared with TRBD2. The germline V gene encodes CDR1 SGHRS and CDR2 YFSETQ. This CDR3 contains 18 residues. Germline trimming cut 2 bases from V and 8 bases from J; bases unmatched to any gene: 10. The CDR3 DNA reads TGCGCCAGCAGCTTAGTCCCGGGACTAGCGGGGGGGCTGTATGAGCAGTTCTTC. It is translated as CASSLVPGLAGGLYEQFF.

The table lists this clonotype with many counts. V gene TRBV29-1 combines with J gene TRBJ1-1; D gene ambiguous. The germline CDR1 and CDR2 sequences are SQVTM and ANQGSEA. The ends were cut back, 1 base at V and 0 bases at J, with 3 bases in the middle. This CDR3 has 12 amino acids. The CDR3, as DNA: TGCAGCGTTGAAGGGTTGAACACTGAAGCTTTCTTT. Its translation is CSVEGLNTEAFF.

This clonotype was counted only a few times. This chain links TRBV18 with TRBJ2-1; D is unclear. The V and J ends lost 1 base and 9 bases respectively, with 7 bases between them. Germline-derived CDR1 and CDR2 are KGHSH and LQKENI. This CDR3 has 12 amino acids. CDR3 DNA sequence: TGTGCCAGCTCACCACTAGGGTCTGAGCAGTTCTTC. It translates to CASSPLGSEQFF.

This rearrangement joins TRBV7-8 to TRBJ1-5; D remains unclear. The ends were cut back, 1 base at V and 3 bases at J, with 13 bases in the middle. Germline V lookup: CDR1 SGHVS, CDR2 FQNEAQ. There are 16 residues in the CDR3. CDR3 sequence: CASSLVRRRVNQPQHF. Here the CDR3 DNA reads TGTGCCAGCAGCTTAGTACGAAGGAGAGTCAATCAGCCCCAGCATTTT.

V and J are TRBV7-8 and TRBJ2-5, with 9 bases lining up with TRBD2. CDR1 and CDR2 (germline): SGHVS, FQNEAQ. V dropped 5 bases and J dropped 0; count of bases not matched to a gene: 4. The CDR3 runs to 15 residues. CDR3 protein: CASSAGLAYQETQYF. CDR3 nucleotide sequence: TGTGCCAGCAGCGCGGGACTAGCCTACCAAGAGACCCAGTACTTC.

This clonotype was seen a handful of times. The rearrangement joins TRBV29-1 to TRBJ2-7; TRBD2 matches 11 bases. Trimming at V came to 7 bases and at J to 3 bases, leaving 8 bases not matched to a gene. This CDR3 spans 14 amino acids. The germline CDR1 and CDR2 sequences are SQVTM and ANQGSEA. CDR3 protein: CSGMLAGGSYEQYF. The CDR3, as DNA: TGCAGCGGGATGCTAGCGGGGGGTAGCTACGAGCAGTACTTC.

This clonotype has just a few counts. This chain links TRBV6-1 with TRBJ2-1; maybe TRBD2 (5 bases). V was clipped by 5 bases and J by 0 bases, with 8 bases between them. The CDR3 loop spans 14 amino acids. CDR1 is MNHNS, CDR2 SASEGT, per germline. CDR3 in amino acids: CASSRAGSYNEQFF. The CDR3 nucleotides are TGTGCCAGCAGTCGGGCGGGCTCCTACAATGAGCAGTTCTTC.

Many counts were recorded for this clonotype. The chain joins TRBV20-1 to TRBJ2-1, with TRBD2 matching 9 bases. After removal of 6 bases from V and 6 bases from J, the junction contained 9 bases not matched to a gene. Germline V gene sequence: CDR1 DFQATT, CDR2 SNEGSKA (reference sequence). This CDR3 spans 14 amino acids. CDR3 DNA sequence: TGCAGTGCCGTACTAGCGGGCCCTCTCAATGAGCAGTTCTTC. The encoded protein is CSAVLAGPLNEQFF.

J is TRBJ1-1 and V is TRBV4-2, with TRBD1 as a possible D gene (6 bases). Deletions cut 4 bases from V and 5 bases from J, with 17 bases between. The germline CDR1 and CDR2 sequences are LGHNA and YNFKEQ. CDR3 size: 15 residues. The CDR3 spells CASSPSQGSRTEAFF. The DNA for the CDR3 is TGTGCCAGCAGCCCCTCCCAGGGGAGTAGGACTGAAGCTTTCTTT.

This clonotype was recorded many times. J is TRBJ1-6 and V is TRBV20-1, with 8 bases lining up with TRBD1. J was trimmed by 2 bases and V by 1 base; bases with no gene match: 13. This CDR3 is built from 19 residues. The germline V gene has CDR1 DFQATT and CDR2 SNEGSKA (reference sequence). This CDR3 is CSARVAPMGQEAYNSPLHF. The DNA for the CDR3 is TGCAGTGCTAGAGTGGCCCCGATGGGACAGGAAGCCTATAATTCACCCCTCCACTTT.

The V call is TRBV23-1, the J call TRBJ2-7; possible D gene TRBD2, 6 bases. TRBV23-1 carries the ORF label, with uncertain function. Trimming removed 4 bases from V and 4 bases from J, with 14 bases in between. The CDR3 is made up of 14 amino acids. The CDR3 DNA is TGCGCCAGCAGTCCACAACGCGGGGTTTACGAGCAGTACTTC. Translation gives CASSPQRGVYEQYF.

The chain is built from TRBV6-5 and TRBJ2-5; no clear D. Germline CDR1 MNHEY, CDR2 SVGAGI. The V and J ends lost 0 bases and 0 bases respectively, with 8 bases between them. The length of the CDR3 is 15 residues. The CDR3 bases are TGTGCCAGCAGTTACTCGAAACGGAACCAAGAGACCCAGTACTTC. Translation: CASSYSKRNQETQYF.

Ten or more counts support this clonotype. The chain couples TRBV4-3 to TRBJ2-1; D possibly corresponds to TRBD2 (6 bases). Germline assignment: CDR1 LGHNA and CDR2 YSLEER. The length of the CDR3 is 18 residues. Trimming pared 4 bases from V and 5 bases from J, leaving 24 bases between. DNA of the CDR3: TGCGCCAGCAGCCGTATGTATTTTAGCGGACGGGCCGACAATGAGCAGTTCTTC. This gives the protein CASSRMYFSGRADNEQFF.

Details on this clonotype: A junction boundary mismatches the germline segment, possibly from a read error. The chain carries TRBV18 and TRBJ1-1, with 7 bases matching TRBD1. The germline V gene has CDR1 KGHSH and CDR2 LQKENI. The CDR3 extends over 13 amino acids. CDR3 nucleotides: TGTGCCAACTCAGCGACAGGGATTACTGAAGCTTTCTTT. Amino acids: CANSATGITEAFF.